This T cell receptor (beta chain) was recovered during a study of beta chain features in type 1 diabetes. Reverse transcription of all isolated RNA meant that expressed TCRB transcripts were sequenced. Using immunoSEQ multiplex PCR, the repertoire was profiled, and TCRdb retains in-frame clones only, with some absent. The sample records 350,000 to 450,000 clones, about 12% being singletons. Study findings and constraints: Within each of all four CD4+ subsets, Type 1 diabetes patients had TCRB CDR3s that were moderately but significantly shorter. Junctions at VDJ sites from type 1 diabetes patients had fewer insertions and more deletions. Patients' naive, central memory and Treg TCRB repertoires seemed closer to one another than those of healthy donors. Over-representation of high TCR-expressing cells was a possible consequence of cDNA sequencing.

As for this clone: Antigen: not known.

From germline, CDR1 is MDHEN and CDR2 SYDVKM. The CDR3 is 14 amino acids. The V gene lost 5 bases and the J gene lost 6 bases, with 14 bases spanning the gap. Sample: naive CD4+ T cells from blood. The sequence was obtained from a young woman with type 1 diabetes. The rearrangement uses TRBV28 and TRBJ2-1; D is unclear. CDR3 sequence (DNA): TGTGCCAGCAGTCTAGTCGTACCCTCCAATGAGCAGTTCTTC. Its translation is CASSLVVPSNEQFF.